Below are 5 T cell receptor beta chains sequenced from a single sample in a study of human T cells and chemical hapten exposure. Single cDNA molecules in the library carried unique molecular identifiers attached during preparation. TCRdb itself ran the reads through MiXCR, one entry per CDR3 protein. The sample shows around 120,000 distinct CDR3 sequences, over 7% of them seen only once. The starting material, unfractionated whole blood, was used for total RNA extraction. The specimen sequenced was whole blood. The receptors were gathered from a human donor in good health. Some clones in this sample may be carry-over from other donors' samples.

In the case of this clonotype: A much larger clone differs from this one at a single base, so this may be a read error. The gene calls are TRBV12-3 or TRBV12-4 and TRBJ2-7, with a possible D match to TRBD1 (5 bases). The CDR3 loop spans 15 amino acids. V lost 1 base and J 0 bases, leaving 10 bases between the germline ends. In DNA form, the CDR3 reads TGTGCCAGCAGTTTAGGGCAGGGATGCTCCTACGAGCAGTACTTC. Translating gives CASSLGQGCSYEQYF.

Ten or more counts support this clonotype. The chain uses TRBV4-2 and TRBJ2-2, with no clear D. Trimming shortened V by 4 bases and J by 7 bases, and 10 bases separated the two germline ends. CDR3 length: 13 amino acids. The germline CDR1 and CDR2 sequences are LGHNA and YNFKEQ. CDR3 nucleotide sequence: TGTGCCAGCAGCCCCAGAGAAGACGGGGAGCTGTTTTTT. This gives the protein CASSPREDGELFF.

This clonotype came up a few times. V gene TRBV4-1 combines with J gene TRBJ2-7; 8 nucleotides match TRBD2. Germline loops: CDR1 MGHRA, CDR2 YSYEKL. The CDR3 covers 18 residues. V lost 1 base and J lost 3; bases outside the gene matches: 14. The CDR3 nucleotides read TGCGCCAGCAGCCAAGTCCGGCAGGGGCTCGCGGGGGGCTACGAGCAGTACTTC. As protein: CASSQVRQGLAGGYEQYF.

With respect to this clonotype: The junction departs from the called germline gene at one end, perhaps through a read error. The genes are TRBV20-1 and TRBJ2-5; 10 nucleotides match TRBD2. Germline values: CDR1 DFQATT, CDR2 SNEGSKA (reference sequence). This CDR3 spans 14 amino acids. This CDR3 reads CSGRAGGSQETQYF. The CDR3, as DNA: TGCAGTGGTAGAGCGGGAGGGTCCCAAGAGACCCAGTACTTC.

Many counts were recorded for this clonotype. The junction and the germline gene differ at one end; a read error may be behind it. The rearrangement links TRBV27 to TRBJ1-2; D ambiguous. CDR3 length: 15 residues. From germline, CDR1 is MNHEY and CDR2 SMNVEV (reference sequence). The CDR3 nucleotides are TGTGCAAGCAGTTTTAGTGTAAAACCTAACTATGGCTACACCTTC. This gives the protein CASSFSVKPNYGYTF.